These T cell receptor beta chains were read from a single sample in a study of T-cell memory formation after mild COVID-19. TCRdb itself ran the 5' RACE reads through MiXCR, one entry per CDR3 protein. The sample lists a few hundred thousand distinct CDR3 sequences; 15% to 20% were seen once. Sequenced input: PBMCs or a T cell subset sorted from them (not recorded which). The receptors were gathered from a young man who had mild COVID-19 (a few samples of this study predate the infection). Cell type and time point are not known. CDR3s include the opening cysteine and the closing phenylalanine or tryptophan. The D gene is left open where the match is weak. The size field is filled for only some rows; it gives once, few, many or a size class.

cdr3_nt cdr3_aa clone_size v_call d_call j_call
TGTGCCAGCAGCCCGGAGGGCAGCAGCAATCAGCCCCAGCATTTT CASSPEGSSNQPQHF - TRBV7-2 - TRBJ1-5
TGCGCCAGCAGCCCCCAAGGACTAGCGGGGACCTACAATGAGCAGTTCTTC CASSPQGLAGTYNEQFF few TRBV5-1 TRBD2 TRBJ2-1
TGTGCCAGCAGTTTTAAGGACATGAACTCTGGGGCCAACGTCCTGACTTTC CASSFKDMNSGANVLTF few TRBV12-3/TRBV12-4 - TRBJ2-6
TGTGCCAGCAGCTTAGTGGTTCCGACAGGGGGGCAAGATACGCAGTATTTT CASSLVVPTGGQDTQYF - TRBV7-8 TRBD1 TRBJ2-3
TGTGCCAGCAGCTTAGGTCCGGGACACAACACCGGGGAGCTGTTTTTT CASSLGPGHNTGELFF few TRBV7-2 - TRBJ2-2
TGCAGTGCTAGGGGGGCCCTCTACAATGAGCAGTTCTTC CSARGALYNEQFF - TRBV20-1 - TRBJ2-1
TGTGCTAGTGGTATGCATGGATGGTATCAGCCCCAGCATTTT CASGMHGWYQPQHF - TRBV12-5 - TRBJ1-5
TGTGCCAGCAGCTCCCCGGGACAGGGAACTGAAGCTTTCTTT CASSSPGQGTEAFF - TRBV7-2 TRBD1 TRBJ1-1
TGTGCCAGCAGTTACAGCGCCTCTCACAATGAGCAGTTCTTC CASSYSASHNEQFF few TRBV6-5 - TRBJ2-1
TGTGCCAGCAGCTTATCAAGACAGAGTAATGAAAAACTGTTTTTT CASSLSRQSNEKLFF - TRBV7-2 - TRBJ1-4
TGTGCCAGCAGTGCGCGACAGGGGCGCGAGTTCTTC CASSARQGREFF - TRBV6-2/TRBV6-3 TRBD1 TRBJ2-1
TGTGCCAGCAGCCCCCGTCTTGGGGAGAGCTCCTACGAGCAGTACTTC CASSPRLGESSYEQYF - TRBV5-5 - TRBJ2-7
TGCGCCAGCAGTCAGGGCGAGATGAACACCGGGGAGCTGTTTTTT CASSQGEMNTGELFF few TRBV5-1 - TRBJ2-2
TGTGCCAGCCAACAGGGCGTCTCACCCCTCCACTTT CASQQGVSPLHF few TRBV6-5 - TRBJ1-6
TGTGCCAGCAGCTTCCTGGCGGGGGGAACAGATACGCAGTATTTT CASSFLAGGTDTQYF many TRBV7-2 TRBD2 TRBJ2-3
TGTGCCAGTAGTTTACAGAGTAACTATGGCTACACCTTC CASSLQSNYGYTF few TRBV19 - TRBJ1-2
TGTGCCAGCAGTTTTTCGGGGACTGGACAGGGGTCTCTGCTAGGCTACACCTTC CASSFSGTGQGSLLGYTF - TRBV27 TRBD1 TRBJ1-2
TGTGCCAGCAGGGCACTAGGAGGTACGCAGTATTTT CASRALGGTQYF - TRBV11-2 - TRBJ2-3
TGCGCCAGCAGCCTCACCGGGACTAGCGGGCACGAGCAGTACTTC CASSLTGTSGHEQYF - TRBV4-3 TRBD2 TRBJ2-7
TGCAGCGTCAGGGAGCCGATGAACACTGAAGCTTTCTTT CSVREPMNTEAFF - TRBV29-1 - TRBJ1-1
TGCGCCAGCAGCGAGGGACAGGGGGGAGGAACCCAGTACTTC CASSEGQGGGTQYF - TRBV5-1 TRBD1 TRBJ2-5
TGTGCCAGCAGCTTCGGGCCGAGCTCCTATAATTCACCCCTCCACTTT CASSFGPSSYNSPLHF many TRBV11-2 - TRBJ1-6
TGCAGTGCTACGGGGGACCAGGGAAGGTACTTC CSATGDQGRYF - TRBV20-1 - TRBJ2-7
TGCGCCAGCAGCTTGGAGGGGGGTGTTTATGGCTACACCTTC CASSLEGGVYGYTF - TRBV5-1 - TRBJ1-2
TGTGCCAGCAGCCCGGGGGGCGGAACAGCCCTATTT CASSPGGGTALF few TRBV4-2 - TRBJ1-6
TGTGCCACCAGTGATTGGGGACAGGGGTCCTACAATGAGCAGTTCTTC CATSDWGQGSYNEQFF few TRBV24-1 TRBD1 TRBJ2-1
TGTGCCAGCAGCCAAGATTGGCGGGGGAGCTACAATGAGCAGTTCTTC CASSQDWRGSYNEQFF - TRBV4-2 TRBD2 TRBJ2-1
TGTGCCAGCAGCTTATCAGGGTACGAGCAGTACTTC CASSLSGYEQYF many TRBV27 - TRBJ2-7
TGTGCCAGCAGCCTGTGGGGGAGCTATGGCTACACCTTC CASSLWGSYGYTF few TRBV7-9 - TRBJ1-2
TGTGCCAGCAGCTTAGCGCTTACGCAGTATTTT CASSLALTQYF - TRBV7-9 - TRBJ2-3
TGTGCCAGCAGCTCCGGGACTAGCGGGGGGGAGAACACCGGGGAGCTGTTTTTT CASSSGTSGGENTGELFF - TRBV7-3 TRBD2 TRBJ2-2
TGTGCCAGCACAGCCCGCTCCAGCCAAGAGACCCAGTACTTC CASTARSSQETQYF - TRBV7-2 - TRBJ2-5